This TCR beta chain was profiled in a study of CD8 T cells in ankylosing spondylitis. Findings and caveats of the study: Relatively scarce in peripheral blood, disease-linked clones were CD8+. There was reportedly significant enrichment of clones that were disease-linked in matched ankylosing spondylitis synovial fluid. Among TCR beta sequences, a motif of about 8 highly homologous variants appeared characteristic of ankylosing spondylitis blood.

The germline gives CDR1 SGHRS, CDR2 YFSETQ. V shed 4 bases and J 4 bases; nucleotides not matched to a gene: 10. The CDR3 covers 15 residues. This clonotype has ten or more counts. Its specificity is unknown. Via MiXCR, TCRdb re-called the 5' RACE reads, giving one row per CDR3 protein. The sample shows fewer than 550,000 distinct CDR3 sequences, about 5.7% of them seen only once. Sequencing input: blood, either unsorted or a sorted T cell fraction (not recorded which). The TCR originated in a male donor with ankylosing spondylitis. The V gene is TRBV5-1, the J gene TRBJ1-1; TRBD1 aligns across 7 bases. The CDR3 DNA reads as TGCGCCAGCAGCAGACAGGGCGCGGATGGCACTGAAGCTTTCTTT. Translation: CASSRQGADGTEAFF.